These 26 T cell receptor beta chains were sequenced from one sample in a study of blood T cell repertoires in COVID-19. TCRdb's table, derived via immunoSEQ multiplex PCR, lists solely in-frame clones and lacks some. The sample consists of 150,000 to 200,000 clones, roughly nine tenths of them appearing once. The sample consisted of peripheral blood. The receptor set was obtained from an older man with active or convalescent COVID-19.

The CDR3 region is CAWSVLSQGYGYTF. The CDR3, as DNA: TGTGCCTGGAGTGTACTGTCACAGGGGTATGGCTACACCTTC. This chain connects TRBV30 to TRBJ1-2; the match to TRBD1 covers 7 bases. The trim removed 0 bases at V and 5 bases at J, leaving 6 bases unmatched. Germline-derived CDR1 and CDR2 are GTSNPN and SVGIG (reference sequence). This CDR3 has 14 residues.

The rearrangement joins TRBV2 to TRBJ2-3; 7 bases agree with TRBD1. The CDR3 extends over 15 amino acids. Germline CDR1 is SNHLY and CDR2 is FYNNEI. V gave up 7 bases and J gave up 2 bases; unmatched junction bases: 9. The CDR3 sequence is CASKAGGTYTDTQYF. CDR3 nucleotides: TGTGCCAGCAAGGCAGGGGGAACTTACACAGATACGCAGTATTTT.

The J gene is TRBJ2-6, the V gene TRBV28; TRBD2 matches at 7 bases. The CDR3 length is 20 residues. The germline V gene has CDR1 MDHEN and CDR2 SYDVKM. Trimming removed 7 bases from V and 1 base from J; junction bases left unmatched: 19. The CDR3 reads CASTLFPVGLGRSGANVLTF. Written as DNA, the CDR3 is TGTGCCAGCACCTTATTCCCGGTTGGACTAGGAAGGTCTGGGGCCAACGTCCTGACTTTC.

Turning to this clone: Other DNA sequences in this sample translate to the same CDR3. The genes are TRBV6-5 and TRBJ2-7, with a tentative D call TRBD2 (6 bases). The CDR3 covers 15 residues. V gave up 0 bases and J gave up 0 bases, with 9 bases separating them. Germline values: CDR1 MNHEY, CDR2 SVGAGI. CDR3 loop: CASSYSGTGSYEQYF. CDR3 nucleotide sequence: TGTGCCAGCAGTTACTCGGGGACTGGCTCCTACGAGCAGTACTTC.

V usage is TRBV2 and J usage is TRBJ1-3, with D tentatively TRBD1 (5 bases). Trimming cost V 2 bases and J 3 bases, with 8 bases left between them. This CDR3 has 14 amino acids. The germline CDR1 and CDR2 sequences are SNHLY and FYNNEI. CDR3 nucleotide sequence: TGTGCCAGCAGTGAACCGGGACTTGGAAACACCATATATTTT. Translation gives CASSEPGLGNTIYF.

The V call is TRBV19, the J call TRBJ2-2; TRBD2 aligns across 7 bases. The germline V gene has CDR1 LNHDA and CDR2 SQIVND (reference sequence). The CDR3 loop spans 16 amino acids. The junction had 4 bases not matched to a gene; V was cut back by 3 bases and J by 0 bases. This CDR3 reads CASSIIGGANTGELFF. CDR3 bases: TGTGCCAGTAGTATTATTGGGGGGGCGAACACCGGGGAGCTGTTTTTT.

This rearrangement joins TRBV19 to TRBJ2-3; 11 bases agree with TRBD2. CDR1 LNHDA and CDR2 SQIVND come from the germline V gene (reference sequence). CDR3 size: 15 residues. The junction had 9 bases not matched to a gene; V was cut back by 3 bases and J by 10 bases. CDR3 region: CASSIRLAGGPAQYF. The CDR3 DNA reads TGTGCCAGTAGTATTCGGTTAGCGGGAGGGCCGGCGCAGTATTTT.

This chain joins TRBV11-3 and TRBJ2-1, with 7 positions matching TRBD2. Looked up from germline, CDR1 is SGHNT and CDR2 is YENEEA. V dropped 4 bases and J dropped 7; count of bases not matched to a gene: 13. The CDR3 runs to 16 residues. The CDR3 spells CASSSGRGVGWNEQFF. The CDR3 DNA reads TGTGCCAGCAGCTCGGGTCGGGGGGTAGGTTGGAATGAGCAGTTCTTC.

CDR3 sequence (DNA): TGTGCCATCAGCTCGGACAGGGTTGAGGGCTACACCTTC. This gives the protein CAISSDRVEGYTF. The chain has TRBV10-3 and TRBJ1-2, with 8 bases fitting TRBD1. The V segment lost 6 bases and the J segment 8 bases; nucleotides outside the gene matches: 8. This CDR3 is built from 13 residues. Germline CDR1 is ENHRY and CDR2 is SYGVKD.

This rearrangement joins TRBV29-1 to TRBJ1-5, with D possibly matching TRBD1 (6 bases). V was trimmed by 8 bases and J by 0 bases, leaving 35 bases between them. Germline V gives CDR1 SQVTM, CDR2 ANQGSEA. This CDR3 spans 21 amino acids. The CDR3 loop is CSTQRPQGGGLSLHSNQPQHF. CDR3 nucleotide sequence: TGCAGCACTCAACGGCCACAAGGGGGGGGGCTTTCCCTACATAGCAATCAGCCCCAGCATTTT. Full variable domain (missing parts from reference TRBV29-1 and TRBJ1-5): SAVISQKPSRDICQRGTSLTIQCQVDSQVTMMFWYRQQPGQSLTLIATANQGSEATYESGFVIDKFPISRPNLTFSTLTVSNMSPEDSSIYLCSTQRPQGGGLSLHSNQPQHFGDGTRLSIL.

The chain joins TRBV28 to TRBJ1-4, with D perhaps TRBD1 (5 bases). Trimming pared 2 bases from V and 8 bases from J, leaving 12 bases between. From germline, CDR1 is MDHEN and CDR2 SYDVKM. CDR3 length equals 14 residues. CDR3 residues: CASSLIRVQEKLFF. CDR3 in DNA: TGTGCCAGCAGTTTAATCAGGGTCCAGGAAAAACTGTTTTTT.

The rearrangement links TRBV24-1 to TRBJ2-1; 8 positions agree with TRBD2. The ends lost 6 bases at V and 7 bases at J; junction bases unmatched: 7. This CDR3 region has 14 residues. Germline V CDR1 and CDR2: KGHDR, SFDVKD. The CDR3 spells CATSPAGRGNEQFF. CDR3 in DNA: TGTGCCACCAGTCCGGCCGGGAGGGGGAATGAGCAGTTCTTC.

The rearrangement uses TRBV28 and TRBJ1-6; D remains unclear. Looked up from germline, CDR1 is MDHEN and CDR2 is SYDVKM. Trimming shortened V by 5 bases and J by 8 bases, and 22 bases separated the two germline ends. CDR3 size: 17 residues. The CDR3, as DNA: TGTGCCAGCAGTCCCCTAAACTTAGGGCCCGGGGATTCACCCCTCCACTTT. Its translation: CASSPLNLGPGDSPLHF. Full variable domain (missing parts from reference TRBV28 and TRBJ1-6): DVKVTQSSRYLVKRTGEKVFLECVQDMDHENMFWYRQDPGLGLRLIYFSYDVKMKEKGDIPEGYSVSREKKERFSLILESASTNQTSMYLCASSPLNLGPGDSPLHFGNGTRLTVT.

The V call is TRBV10-1, the J call TRBJ1-1; tentatively, D is TRBD1 (6 bases). CDR1 is WNHNN and CDR2 is SYGVQD in the germline V gene (reference sequence). The CDR3 is 13 residues long. The V end lost 6 bases, the J end lost 1 base, and 9 bases lay between the germline ends. CDR3 bases: TGCGCCAGCAGCGAACAGGGGAACACTGAAGCTTTCTTT. Protein product: CASSEQGNTEAFF.

The rearrangement joins TRBV30 to TRBJ2-1; tentatively, D is TRBD1 (7 bases). There are 17 residues in the CDR3. Looked up from germline, CDR1 is GTSNPN and CDR2 is SVGIG (reference sequence). The germline V and J ends were trimmed by 2 bases and 9 bases, with 26 bases remaining between them. CDR3 sequence: CAWSRGGGRGTSGEQFF. CDR3 sequence (DNA): TGTGCCTGGAGTCGAGGGGGAGGCAGGGGGACATCGGGTGAGCAGTTCTTC.

In its sample, this clone was seen a few times. The chain uses TRBV27 and TRBJ2-2; 7 bases line up with TRBD1. This CDR3 contains 14 residues. With V trimmed by 6 bases and J by 2 bases, 3 bases remained unmatched. Germline-derived CDR1 and CDR2 are MNHEY and SMNVEV (reference sequence). DNA of the CDR3: TGTGCCAGCAGCCGGACAGGAAACACCGGGGAGCTGTTTTTT. Encoded protein: CASSRTGNTGELFF.

The chain has TRBV7-2 and TRBJ2-2; D is undetermined. This CDR3 is 13 amino acids long. Trimming removed 4 bases from V and 4 bases from J, with 7 bases in between. CDR1 is SGHTA, CDR2 FQGNSA, per germline. DNA for the CDR3: TGTGCCAGCAGCTATACACCCACCGGGGAGCTGTTTTTT. It is translated as CASSYTPTGELFF.

The chain employs TRBV27 and TRBJ1-5; 7 bases fit TRBD1. The CDR3 loop spans 13 amino acids. CDR1 is MNHEY and CDR2 is SMNVEV in the germline V gene (reference sequence). V lost 6 bases and J lost 6; bases outside the gene matches: 5. The CDR3 loop is CASSLDRVQPQHF. Written as DNA, the CDR3 is TGTGCCAGCAGCCTTGACAGGGTTCAGCCCCAGCATTTT.

The rearrangement uses TRBV24-1 and TRBJ2-1; the match to TRBD2 covers 7 bases. V was pared by 4 bases and J by 7 bases, with 9 bases of the junction left unmatched. This CDR3 region has 15 residues. Germline V lookup: CDR1 KGHDR, CDR2 SFDVKD. CDR3 loop: CATSDRVREINEQFF. CDR3 bases: TGTGCCACCAGTGACAGGGTGCGGGAGATAAATGAGCAGTTCTTC.

The chain has TRBV28 and TRBJ1-5; maybe TRBD1 (6 bases). V shed 3 bases and J shed 5 bases, with 14 bases lying between them. Germline V CDR1 and CDR2: MDHEN, SYDVKM. The CDR3 is 15 amino acids. CDR3 in amino acids: CASSFPDRPDQPQHF. The CDR3 DNA reads as TGTGCCAGCAGTTTCCCTGACAGGCCGGATCAGCCCCAGCATTTT. The whole variable domain, remainder taken from reference TRBV28 and TRBJ1-5, is DVKVTQSSRYLVKRTGEKVFLECVQDMDHENMFWYRQDPGLGLRLIYFSYDVKMKEKGDIPEGYSVSREKKERFSLILESASTNQTSMYLCASSFPDRPDQPQHFGDGTRLSIL.

J is TRBJ1-2 and V is TRBV19; perhaps TRBD1 as D (5 bases). The germline V gene has CDR1 LNHDA and CDR2 SQIVND (reference sequence). The CDR3 has 14 amino acids. V dropped 1 base and J dropped 3 bases, with 9 bases sitting between them. CDR3 DNA: TGTGCCAGTAGTATAGCTGGGACTGACTATGGCTACACCTTC. This encodes CASSIAGTDYGYTF.

The chain has TRBV14 and TRBJ2-7, with D perhaps TRBD1 (6 bases). The CDR3 sequence is 16 residues long. Germline loops: CDR1 SGHDN, CDR2 FVKESK. Deletions cut 0 bases from V and 5 bases from J, with 17 bases between. This CDR3 is CASSQDWGHLSDEQYF. The CDR3 DNA follows: TGTGCCAGCAGCCAAGATTGGGGACACCTGTCTGACGAGCAGTACTTC.

V and J are TRBV7-2 and TRBJ2-1; D perhaps matches TRBD1 (6 bases). Per the germline V gene, CDR1 is SGHTA and CDR2 is FQGNSA. The CDR3 runs to 14 residues. The V end was cut by 2 bases, the J end by 10 bases, with 15 bases between. CDR3 region: CASSLTQDRREQFF. The DNA for the CDR3 is TGTGCCAGCAGCTTAACCCAAGACAGGAGGGAGCAGTTCTTC.

The chain links TRBV7-8 to TRBJ2-3, with D perhaps TRBD2 (6 bases). Trimming took off 1 base at V and 0 bases at J, with 11 bases between the two ends. This CDR3 contains 16 residues. Germline CDR1 is SGHVS and CDR2 is FQNEAQ. The CDR3, as DNA: TGTGCCAGCAGCTTAGGGTCGGCGGGGAGCACAGATACGCAGTATTTT. This translates into CASSLGSAGSTDTQYF.

This clone was seen a single time. The chain's CDR3 is CSAPPDAGGEFF. In DNA, the CDR3 is TGCAGCGCCCCGCCGGACGCGGGGGGGGAGTTCTTC. The rearrangement links TRBV29-1 to TRBJ2-1, with 9 bases aligning to TRBD2. The CDR3 spans 12 residues. Germline loops: CDR1 SQVTM, CDR2 ANQGSEA. J was trimmed by 14 bases and V by 7 bases; bases with no gene match: 12.

The rearrangement links TRBV25-1 to TRBJ2-1; weak D call: TRBD2 (5 bases). The CDR3 sequence is 15 residues long. Trimming took 3 bases from V and 4 from J, leaving 13 bases between them. CDR1 and CDR2 (germline): MGHDK, SYGVNS. CDR3 amino acids: CASSERADGYNEQFF. The CDR3 nucleotides are TGTGCCAGCAGTGAGAGGGCAGATGGTTACAATGAGCAGTTCTTC. The full variable domain, its missing parts supplied by reference TRBV25-1 and TRBJ2-1, is EADIYQTPRYLVIGTGKKITLECSQTMGHDKMYWYQQDPGMELHLIHYSYGVNSTEKGDLSSESTVSRIRTEHFPLTLESARPSHTSQYLCASSERADGYNEQFFGPGTRLTVL.